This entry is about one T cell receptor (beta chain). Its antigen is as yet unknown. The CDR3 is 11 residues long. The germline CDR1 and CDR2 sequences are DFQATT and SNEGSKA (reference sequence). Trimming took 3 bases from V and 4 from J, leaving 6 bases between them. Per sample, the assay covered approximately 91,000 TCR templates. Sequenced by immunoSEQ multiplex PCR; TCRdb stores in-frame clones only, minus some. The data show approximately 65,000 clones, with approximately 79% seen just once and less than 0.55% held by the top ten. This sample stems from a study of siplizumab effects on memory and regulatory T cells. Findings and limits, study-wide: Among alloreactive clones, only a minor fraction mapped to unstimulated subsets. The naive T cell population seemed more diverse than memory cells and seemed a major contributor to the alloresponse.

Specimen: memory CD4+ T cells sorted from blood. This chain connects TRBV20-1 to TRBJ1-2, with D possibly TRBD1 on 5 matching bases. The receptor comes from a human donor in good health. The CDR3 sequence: CSASTGYGYTF. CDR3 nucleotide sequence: TGCAGTGCTAGTACAGGCTATGGCTACACCTTC.